The 26 T cell receptor beta chains given below trace back to one sample, sequenced in a study of cytomegalovirus exposure and HLA in healthy donors. Both 60 Vbeta primers and 13 Jbeta primers went into the PCR. Here immunoSEQ multiplex PCR was the method, and the copy in TCRdb shows in-frame clones only, minus some. The sample has some 110,000 clones; approximately 80% are singletons. Sequenced: PBMCs. These receptors all come from a man aged 30 to 39 in good health and CMV-seropositive.

The rearrangement links TRBV7-9 to TRBJ1-1; D possibly corresponds to TRBD1 (6 bases). Germline V lookup: CDR1 SEHNR, CDR2 FQNEAQ (reference sequence). Trimming removed 2 bases from V and 5 bases from J, with 12 bases in between. The CDR3 is made up of 14 amino acids. CDR3 DNA: TGTGCCAGCAGCTTATTGACAGGAAGAACTGAAGCTTTCTTT. This encodes CASSLLTGRTEAFF.

Points on this clone: Other DNA sequences in the sample encode the same CDR3. The chain combines TRBV19 with TRBJ1-2; D is unresolved. The V end was cut by 3 bases, the J end by 5 bases, with 7 bases between. Germline lookup yields CDR1 LNHDA and CDR2 SQIVND (reference sequence). The CDR3 covers 12 residues. The CDR3 is CASSIRGYGYTF. CDR3 DNA: TGTGCCAGTAGTATCCGAGGGTATGGCTACACCTTC.

This clone was counted once. The V gene is TRBV28, the J gene TRBJ1-5, with D perhaps matching TRBD1 (6 bases). The germline V and J ends were trimmed by 7 bases and 4 bases, with 14 bases remaining between them. The CDR3 has 14 residues. Germline V gene data show CDR1 as MDHEN and CDR2 as SYDVKM. The CDR3 DNA is TGTGCCAGCAATTTCGGGGACAATAATCAGCCCCAGCATTTT. Translation gives CASNFGDNNQPQHF.

This clone was detected a few times. This CDR3 is CASSRQYGYTF. The CDR3 nucleotides are TGTGCCAGCAGTAGACAATATGGCTACACCTTC. V is TRBV6-6 and J is TRBJ1-2, with D uncertain. From germline, CDR1 is MNHNY and CDR2 SVGAGI (reference sequence). V lost 5 bases to trimming and J lost 5 bases, with 6 bases between them. The CDR3 totals 11 residues.

The chain carries TRBV5-1 and TRBJ1-4; 7 bases agree with TRBD1. The germline V gene has CDR1 SGHRS and CDR2 YFSETQ. The ends lost 4 bases at V and 6 bases at J; junction bases unmatched: 6. The CDR3 covers 14 residues. In DNA, the CDR3 is TGCGCCAGCAGCCAGACAGGGCATCATGAAAAACTGTTTTTT. Protein product: CASSQTGHHEKLFF.

V is TRBV29-1 and J is TRBJ2-1; 12 nucleotides align to TRBD2. This CDR3 comprises 19 residues. Trimming cost V 1 base and J 0 bases; bases outside gene matches: 10. CDR1 SQVTM and CDR2 ANQGSEA come from the germline V gene. The CDR3 sequence: CSVEGRASGRVGSYNEQFF. In DNA, the CDR3 is TGCAGCGTTGAAGGGCGGGCTAGCGGGAGGGTAGGCTCCTACAATGAGCAGTTCTTC.

The chain couples TRBV9 to TRBJ2-6; no reliable D call. This CDR3 is 15 amino acids long. Trimming left V 1 base short and J 0 bases short, with 5 bases between. In germline, CDR1 is SGDLS, CDR2 YYNGEE. In nucleotides, the CDR3 is TGTGCCAGCAGCGTAACGGGCTCTGGGGCCAACGTCCTGACTTTC. Protein product: CASSVTGSGANVLTF.

The rearrangement uses TRBV30 and TRBJ2-5, with TRBD1 as a possible D gene (6 bases). CDR1 is GTSNPN and CDR2 is SVGIG in the germline V gene (reference sequence). CDR3 length: 13 residues. V lost 0 bases and J lost 3, with 8 bases in between. The CDR3 nucleotides are TGTGCCTGGAGTGTAACAGGGAAAGAGACCCAGTACTTC. Amino acid sequence: CAWSVTGKETQYF.

Of note for this clone: Without the conserved terminal phenylalanine or tryptophan, this CDR3 likely stems from a read error. The DNA is left out, because the CDR3 cannot be placed on it with certainty; the CDR3 is given as TCRdb lists it. The chain's CDR3 is CASSGADFRITL. This chain joins TRBV2 and TRBJ1-2. CDR1 SNHLY and CDR2 FYNNEI come from the germline V gene. The CDR3 is 12 residues long, ends included.

J is TRBJ1-2 and V is TRBV4-2, with 7 bases matching TRBD1. Germline-derived CDR1 and CDR2 are LGHNA and YNFKEQ. V dropped 1 base and J dropped 8; count of bases not matched to a gene: 7. The length of the CDR3 is 14 residues. This CDR3 reads CASSQVETGYGYTF. CDR3 nucleotides: TGTGCCAGCAGCCAAGTAGAGACAGGGTACGGCTACACCTTC.

The rearrangement joins TRBV11-3 to TRBJ2-3; 11 bases are shared with TRBD1. Per the germline V gene, CDR1 is SGHNT and CDR2 is YENEEA. CDR3 length: 18 amino acids. The V gene end was trimmed by 5 bases and the J gene end by 4 bases; junction bases not matched to a gene: 14. In nucleotides, the CDR3 is TGTGCCAGCAGCAATCCTCGGGTGGGACAGGGGGAAGCAGATACGCAGTATTTT. Amino acids: CASSNPRVGQGEADTQYF.

The genes are TRBV11-3 and TRBJ1-5; 8 bases agree with TRBD1. There are 15 residues in the CDR3. Germline values: CDR1 SGHNT, CDR2 YENEEA. Unmatched junction bases numbered 4, after V lost 5 bases and J lost 1 base. CDR3 sequence reads: CASSAGQGSNQPQHF. The CDR3 DNA sequence: TGTGCCAGCAGCGCCGGACAGGGAAGCAATCAGCCCCAGCATTTT. The full variable domain, in which reference TRBV11-3 and TRBJ1-5 provide the parts outside the CDR3, is EAGVVQSPRYKIIEKKQPVAFWCNPISGHNTLYWYLQNLGQGPELLIRYENEEAVDDSQLPKDRFSAERLKGVDSTLKIQPAELGDSAVYLCASSAGQGSNQPQHFGDGTRLSIL.

This rearrangement joins TRBV6-6 to TRBJ1-2, with a possible D match to TRBD1 (5 bases). V was pared by 2 bases and J by 7 bases, with 11 bases between. CDR3 length: 13 amino acids. Germline V gene sequence: CDR1 MNHNY, CDR2 SVGAGI (reference sequence). CDR3 protein: CASSYGAGPGYTF. CDR3 DNA: TGTGCCAGCAGTTACGGGGCAGGGCCTGGCTACACCTTC.

The genes are TRBV7-9 and TRBJ1-5, with no clear D. The CDR3 spans 14 residues. Germline-derived CDR1 and CDR2 are SEHNR and FQNEAQ (reference sequence). V was pared by 0 bases and J by 1 base, with 4 bases between. CDR3 in DNA: TGTGCCAGCAGCTTAGCACAGAGCAATCAGCCCCAGCATTTT. This codes for CASSLAQSNQPQHF.

This clone was observed a handful of times. The chain links TRBV5-1 to TRBJ1-1; TRBD1 is a possible D gene (6 bases). V lost 0 bases and J 5 bases, leaving 14 bases between the germline ends. Looked up from germline, CDR1 is SGHRS and CDR2 is YFSETQ. The CDR3 is 15 residues long. For the CDR3, the DNA is TGCGCCAGCAGCTTGGGGACAGTAGCAGGGACTGAAGCTTTCTTT. It yields the protein CASSLGTVAGTEAFF.

J is TRBJ2-5 and V is TRBV6-5; a possible D gene is TRBD2 (7 bases). Germline lookup yields CDR1 MNHEY and CDR2 SVGAGI. This CDR3 has 16 amino acids. The V gene lost 2 bases and the J gene lost 3 bases, with 16 bases spanning the gap. CDR3 nucleotides: TGTGCCAGCAGTTACACTGCGGGGGCATCTAAAGAGACCCAGTACTTC. It yields the protein CASSYTAGASKETQYF.

The V call is TRBV10-3, the J call TRBJ1-2; unclear D gene. V was pared by 2 bases and J by 0 bases, with 7 bases between. CDR3 size: 14 residues. Germline-derived CDR1 and CDR2 are ENHRY and SYGVKD. The DNA of the CDR3 is TGTGCCATCAGTGAGATGGCTGCTAACTATGGCTACACCTTC. This encodes CAISEMAANYGYTF.

V and J are TRBV15 and TRBJ1-2; 8 bases are a match to TRBD1. Germline CDR1 LNHNV, CDR2 YYDKDF (reference sequence). The CDR3 length is 17 residues. V gave up 0 bases and J gave up 3 bases; unmatched junction bases: 9. Here the CDR3 reads CATSRDLQGAVYYGYTF. The DNA of the CDR3 is TGTGCCACCAGCAGAGATTTGCAGGGGGCGGTTTACTATGGCTACACCTTC.

This clone has just a few counts. This chain links TRBV11-2 with TRBJ1-6, with a tentative D call TRBD1 (6 bases). The CDR3 extends over 13 amino acids. Trimming pared 5 bases from V and 9 bases from J, leaving 11 bases between. CDR1 and CDR2 from the germline V gene are SGHAT and FQNNGV. The CDR3 DNA reads TGTGCCAGCAGCGTGAGCAGGGGTTCACCCCTCCACTTT. Its protein product is CASSVSRGSPLHF.

This chain connects TRBV9 to TRBJ1-1; possible D gene TRBD1, 5 bases. The CDR3 covers 14 residues. Germline CDR1 is SGDLS and CDR2 is YYNGEE. Trimming removed 2 bases from V and 0 bases from J, with 8 bases in between. Here the CDR3 DNA reads TGTGCCAGCAGCGTTAGACAGCTGAACACTGAAGCTTTCTTT. Amino acid sequence: CASSVRQLNTEAFF.

This chain uses TRBV5-1 with TRBJ2-3; D is possibly TRBD2 (5 bases). In germline, CDR1 is SGHRS, CDR2 YFSETQ. There are 16 residues in the CDR3. Trimming took off 4 bases at V and 3 bases at J, with 18 bases between the two ends. The CDR3 sequence is CASSPPASGATDTQYF. CDR3 DNA: TGCGCCAGCAGCCCCCCCGCAAGCGGAGCAACAGATACGCAGTATTTT. The entire variable domain, with the rest obtained from reference TRBV5-1 and TRBJ2-3, is as follows: KAGVTQTPRYLIKTRGQQVTLSCSPISGHRSVSWYQQTPGQGLQFLFEYFSETQRNKGNFPGRFSGRQFSNSRSEMNVSTLELGDSALYLCASSPPASGATDTQYFGPGTRLTVL.

The J gene is TRBJ2-7, the V gene TRBV2; 13 bases map to TRBD2. Germline CDR1 SNHLY, CDR2 FYNNEI. CDR3 length equals 19 residues. V was pared by 5 bases and J by 7 bases, with 20 bases of the junction left unmatched. CDR3 protein: CASSREGTGTSGVEEEQYF. CDR3 DNA: TGTGCCAGCAGTCGAGAAGGTACCGGGACTAGCGGGGTGGAGGAAGAGCAGTACTTC. Full variable domain (rest looked up from reference TRBV2 and TRBJ2-7): EPEVTQTPSHQVTQMGQEVILRCVPISNHLYFYWYRQILGQKVEFLVSFYNNEISEKSEIFDDQFSVERPDGSNFTLKIRSTKLEDSAMYFCASSREGTGTSGVEEEQYFGPGTRLTVT.

The chain has TRBV4-1 and TRBJ1-4; tentative D call: TRBD1 (5 bases). Trimming removed 4 bases at V and 13 bases at J, with 13 bases between. The germline CDR1 and CDR2 sequences are MGHRA and YSYEKL. The CDR3 consists of 12 residues. CDR3 region: CASSPPRGGLFF. In nucleotides, the CDR3 is TGCGCCAGCAGCCCACCTCGGGGGGGACTGTTTTTT.

This chain uses TRBV4-1 with TRBJ2-1; D is possibly TRBD2 (6 bases). CDR3 length: 18 residues. Trimming cost V 1 base and J 1 base, with 17 bases left between them. In germline, CDR1 is MGHRA, CDR2 YSYEKL. The CDR3 here is CASSQVGQGGGSYNEQFF. The CDR3 DNA reads as TGCGCCAGCAGCCAAGTCGGCCAGGGTGGAGGGTCCTACAATGAGCAGTTCTTC.

The rearrangement uses TRBV5-1 and TRBJ1-6; tentatively, D is TRBD1 (6 bases). Germline V CDR1 and CDR2: SGHRS, YFSETQ. CDR3 length: 15 amino acids. Trimming took 4 bases from V and 7 from J, leaving 15 bases between them. The CDR3 DNA reads TGCGCCAGCAGCGCACGTACCAGGGGCAATTCACCCCTCCACTTT. Its protein is CASSARTRGNSPLHF.

The rearrangement joins TRBV19 to TRBJ1-1; 7 bases fit TRBD1. Germline V gene lookup returns CDR1 LNHDA and CDR2 SQIVND (reference sequence). CDR3 length equals 14 residues. J lost 6 bases, V lost 6 bases, and 10 bases had no gene match. The CDR3 here is CASSSGGGVAEAFF. The CDR3 region has the DNA TGTGCCAGTAGCTCTGGAGGGGGCGTCGCTGAAGCTTTCTTT.